This T cell receptor beta chain came from a study of CD8+ T cells in alopecia areata. Overall study findings and caveats: Many expanded lesional clones stayed in scalp and blood while on tofacitinib.

The treatment was: oral pan-JAK inhibitor, 5-10 mg twice daily. About this clone: Its cognate antigen is unknown.

V was pared by 0 bases and J by 5 bases, with 14 bases between. From germline, CDR1 is SGDLS and CDR2 YYNGEE. The CDR3 length is 15 residues. Extracted RNA was reverse transcribed, and the resulting cDNA served as sequencing template. Libraries were prepared by immunoSEQ multiplex PCR; TCRdb keeps only in-frame clonotypes and omits some of them. The sample lists 120,000 or so clones; approximately 57% were seen once. The sequence was obtained from a human donor with alopecia areata. The material was CD4+ T cells sorted from blood, obtained at week 4, from a patient treated with tofacitinib. The V gene is TRBV9, the J gene TRBJ2-5, with a possible D match to TRBD2 (6 bases). The CDR3 DNA sequence: TGTGCCAGCAGCGTAGCTCCGACTAGGCGCGAGACCCAGTACTTC. Protein sequence: CASSVAPTRRETQYF.